This TCR beta chain appears in the sequencing data of a study of post-analysis software for immune sequencing data. General study points: Roughly 5 TRBV segments occurring more often in patients than controls included TRBV5-6, TRBV5-1 and TRBV20-1.

Each TCR beta cDNA library carried unique molecular identifiers. TCRdb ran MiXCR on the PCR reads and lists one entry per CDR3 protein. The repertoire includes roughly 800,000 distinct CDR3 sequences, around 50% of them detected once, and 4% to 5.5% sits in the top ten. This clonotype has a handful of counts. What it binds is unknown. Germline CDR1 reads MNHEY; CDR2 reads SMNVEV (reference sequence). The V end lost 4 bases, the J end lost 4 bases, and 11 bases lay between the germline ends. The CDR3 runs to 13 residues. This TCR was recovered from a girl between 10 and 17 years old with multiple sclerosis. The V gene is TRBV27, the J gene TRBJ2-7; D not resolved. The material sequenced was blood. The CDR3: CASSSIDGYEQYF. CDR3 bases: TGTGCCAGCAGTTCAATTGACGGATACGAGCAGTACTTC.